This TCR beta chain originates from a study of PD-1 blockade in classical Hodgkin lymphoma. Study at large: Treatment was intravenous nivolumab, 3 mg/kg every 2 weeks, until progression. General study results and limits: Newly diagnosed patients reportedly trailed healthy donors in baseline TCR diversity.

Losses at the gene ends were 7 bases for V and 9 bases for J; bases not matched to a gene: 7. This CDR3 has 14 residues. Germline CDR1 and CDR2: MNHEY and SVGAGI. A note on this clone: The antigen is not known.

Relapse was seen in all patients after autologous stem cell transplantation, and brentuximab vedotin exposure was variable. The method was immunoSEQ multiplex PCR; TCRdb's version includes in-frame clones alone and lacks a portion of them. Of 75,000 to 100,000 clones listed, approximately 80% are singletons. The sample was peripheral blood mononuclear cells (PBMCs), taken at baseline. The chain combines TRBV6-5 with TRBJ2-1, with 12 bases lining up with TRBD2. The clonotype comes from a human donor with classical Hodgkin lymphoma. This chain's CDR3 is CASKVTSGSFEQFF. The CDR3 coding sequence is TGTGCCAGCAAAGTGACTAGCGGGAGTTTTGAGCAGTTCTTC.